This TCR beta chain was identified in a study of blood T cells in healthy people across ages. Whole-study findings and limits: Not knowing donor CMV status may have confounded expanded clonotype changes.

V was pared by 5 bases and J by 0 bases, with 16 bases between. This CDR3 comprises 15 residues. Germline CDR1 reads SQVTM; CDR2 reads ANQGSEA. Extraction yielded at least 5 micrograms of total RNA per sample. Comment on this clonotype: Its antigen remains unknown.

Using a J-beta primer mix together with a sample-barcoded 5' primer, a second PCR was run for roughly 7 to 12 cycles. Each CDR3 protein is one row after TCRdb ran MiXCR on the 5' RACE reads. Seen here are approximately 1,000,000 distinct CDR3 sequences, 45% observed once, and the top ten hold 18%. The receptor was derived from a woman aged 60-70 years in good health. This rearrangement joins TRBV29-1 to TRBJ1-1; D gene unclear. The sample taken for sequencing was blood. The CDR3 DNA reads as TGCAGCGTTAACTCCCTTTACAACCTGAACACTGAAGCTTTCTTT. The encoded protein is CSVNSLYNLNTEAFF.